These 20 T cell receptor beta chains were all obtained from the same sample, sequenced in a study of OX40 agonist ivuxolimab in advanced cancers. The data were produced by immunoSEQ multiplex PCR, yet TCRdb's version contains in-frame clones alone and is incomplete. The top ten hold 18% of the sample, which has nearly 25,000 clones, 77% seen once. The sequences come from CD4+ or CD8+ T cells sorted from blood, collected in a trial of the OX40 agonist ivuxolimab. The receptors shown here come from an adult with an advanced solid tumor such as melanoma, head and neck, liver or kidney cancer.

This rearrangement joins TRBV19 to TRBJ2-5; weak D call: TRBD1 (7 bases). CDR1 is LNHDA, CDR2 SQIVND, per germline (reference sequence). V was clipped by 4 bases and J by 5 bases, with 11 bases between them. The CDR3 is 13 amino acids. CDR3 in DNA: TGTGCCAGTAGTACTTCAGGGGGGGAGACCCAGTACTTC. Protein sequence: CASSTSGGETQYF.

This chain connects TRBV29-1 to TRBJ2-1; the D gene is possibly TRBD2 (6 bases). Germline values: CDR1 SQVTM, CDR2 ANQGSEA. The CDR3 loop spans 10 amino acids. Trimming pared 6 bases from V and 8 bases from J, leaving 8 bases between. The CDR3 coding sequence is TGCAGCGTAACGGGGGATGAGCAGTTCTTC. This encodes CSVTGDEQFF.

The V and J genes are TRBV5-5 and TRBJ2-7; D is possibly TRBD1 (5 bases). CDR1 and CDR2 from the germline V gene are SGHKS and YYEKEE (reference sequence). The V end was cut by 4 bases, the J end by 0 bases, with 11 bases between. This CDR3 is 14 amino acids long. The CDR3 protein is CASSQGPTSYEQYF. The CDR3 DNA is TGTGCCAGCAGCCAGGGCCCAACCTCCTACGAGCAGTACTTC.

This clone came up a few times. The chain is built from TRBV11-1 and TRBJ2-3; tentative D call: TRBD2 (6 bases). The ends were cut back, 1 base at V and 4 bases at J, with 15 bases in the middle. Per germline, CDR1 SGHAT and CDR2 FQDESV (reference sequence). CDR3 size: 16 residues. The CDR3 region is CASSLGVVGLADTQYF. The CDR3, as DNA: TGTGCCAGCAGCTTAGGAGTAGTGGGACTGGCAGATACGCAGTATTTT.

This clone was picked up a small number of times. V and J are TRBV21-1 and TRBJ2-5; the table assigns TRBD2, which was not confirmed against the DNA. TRBV21-1 is a documented pseudogene. The CDR3 is 16 amino acids. CDR3 in amino acids: CASSKGHLGGKETQYF. The CDR3 DNA is TGTGCCAGCAGCAAGGGCCACTTGGGAGGGAAAGAGACCCAGTACTTC.

This sequence joins TRBV7-3 and TRBJ2-7; D is undetermined. Trimming removed 3 bases at V and 2 bases at J, with 14 bases between. CDR1 is SGHTA, CDR2 FQGTGA, per germline. The CDR3 spans 15 residues. This chain's CDR3 is CASSFGGLVTYEQYF. The CDR3 DNA reads as TGTGCCAGCAGCTTCGGCGGTTTAGTCACCTACGAGCAGTACTTC.

This clone was counted a few times. The chain is built from TRBV11-2 and TRBJ2-7; D tentatively fits TRBD1 or TRBD2 (5 bases each). The length of the CDR3 is 18 residues. The V end lost 2 bases, the J end lost 0 bases, and 20 bases lay between the germline ends. Germline V gene lookup returns CDR1 SGHAT and CDR2 FQNNGV. CDR3 residues: CASSLSHVGSGTSYEQYF. The DNA of the CDR3 is TGTGCCAGCAGCTTATCGCACGTCGGGTCAGGGACCTCCTACGAGCAGTACTTC.

The chain is built from TRBV27 and TRBJ2-7; 8 nucleotides agree with TRBD1. CDR3 length: 15 residues. V dropped 2 bases and J dropped 1; count of bases not matched to a gene: 4. Germline values: CDR1 MNHEY, CDR2 SMNVEV (reference sequence). The CDR3 DNA follows: TGTGCCAGCAGTTTACAGGGGGCAGCTTCCTACGAGCAGTACTTC. Amino acids: CASSLQGAASYEQYF.

The chain is built from TRBV29-1 and TRBJ2-3; 12 bases match TRBD2. Per germline, CDR1 SQVTM and CDR2 ANQGSEA. V shed 4 bases, J shed 4 bases, and the junction held 6 bases outside the gene matches. CDR3 length equals 15 residues. CDR3: CSVGTTSGSADTQYF. DNA of the CDR3: TGCAGCGTTGGAACGACTAGCGGGAGTGCAGATACGCAGTATTTT.

This clone was detected once. The CDR3 here is CASSLGDTQYF. The CDR3 DNA is TGTGCCAGCAGCTTGGGAGATACGCAGTATTTT. The chain employs TRBV5-6 and TRBJ2-3; D not resolved. There are 11 residues in the CDR3. V lost 0 bases, J lost 5 bases, and 1 base lay in between. Germline CDR1 and CDR2: SGHDT and YYEEEE.

The chain carries TRBV7-2 and TRBJ2-4, with 7 positions matching TRBD1. V shed 4 bases and J 9 bases; nucleotides not matched to a gene: 12. CDR1 is SGHTA, CDR2 FQGNSA, per germline. This CDR3 comprises 15 residues. CDR3 bases: TGTGCCAGCAGCTCAAGGGACCGGGACAGCGGCATTCAGTACTTC. It codes for CASSSRDRDSGIQYF. Variable domain in full (rest from reference TRBV7-2 and TRBJ2-4): GAGVSQSPSNKVTEKGKDVELRCDPISGHTALYWYRQSLGQGLEFLIYFQGNSAPDKSGLPSDRFSAERTGGSVSTLTIQRTQQEDSAVYLCASSSRDRDSGIQYFGAGTRLSVL.

J is TRBJ2-7 and V is TRBV9; D unclear. The germline V gene encodes CDR1 SGDLS and CDR2 YYNGEE. The V gene lost 3 bases and the J gene lost 2 bases, with 9 bases spanning the gap. This CDR3 is 13 amino acids long. The CDR3: CASSATDTYEQYF. The CDR3, as DNA: TGTGCCAGCAGCGCCACTGACACCTACGAGCAGTACTTC.

V and J are TRBV28 and TRBJ2-7, with 7 positions matching TRBD2. CDR1 is MDHEN and CDR2 is SYDVKM in the germline V gene. CDR3 length: 16 amino acids. The ends lost 4 bases at V and 4 bases at J; junction bases unmatched: 13. The CDR3 nucleotides are TGTGCCAGCAGTTCCGCGGGGTGGGAGGGCCAGTACGAGCAGTACTTC. This sequence encodes CASSSAGWEGQYEQYF.

V usage is TRBV7-9 and J usage is TRBJ1-5; TRBD1 is a possible D gene (6 bases). Between the trimmed V and J ends, which lost 1 base and 2 bases, there was a span of 6 bases. This CDR3 comprises 14 residues. CDR1 and CDR2 from the germline V gene are SEHNR and FQNEAQ (reference sequence). CDR3 residues: CASSLGQGNQPQHF. The DNA of the CDR3 is TGTGCCAGCAGCTTAGGACAGGGCAATCAGCCCCAGCATTTT.

The chain couples TRBV9 to TRBJ1-2; D gene unclear. CDR3 length: 13 amino acids. V dropped 4 bases and J dropped 0 bases, with 7 bases sitting between them. CDR1 and CDR2 from the germline V gene are SGDLS and YYNGEE. CDR3 in amino acids: CASSPDTNYGYTF. CDR3 coding DNA: TGTGCCAGCAGCCCTGACACTAACTATGGCTACACCTTC.

The chain uses TRBV2 and TRBJ2-1; D unclear. Trimming left V 5 bases short and J 7 bases short, with 6 bases between. CDR1 is SNHLY, CDR2 FYNNEI, per germline. The CDR3 runs to 11 residues. The chain's CDR3 is CASSPANEQFF. The CDR3 coding sequence is TGTGCCAGCAGTCCAGCTAATGAGCAGTTCTTC.

Of note for this clone: Relative to the germline gene, one junction end is altered; a read error may explain this. The CDR3 DNA reads TGTGCTAGCAGCTCGATGGTGGGGGCCGGGGAGCTGTTTTTT. It yields the protein CASSSMVGAGELFF. This chain links TRBV7-7 with TRBJ2-2; D tentatively reads TRBD1 or TRBD2 (5 bases each). In germline, CDR1 is SSHAT, CDR2 FNYEAQ (reference sequence). This CDR3 spans 14 amino acids.

The chain carries TRBV10-3 and TRBJ1-3, with D unresolved. Trimming took off 10 bases at V and 5 bases at J, with 12 bases between the two ends. The CDR3 runs 12 residues. CDR1 is ENHRY and CDR2 is SYGVKD in the germline V gene. CDR3 DNA sequence: TGTGCCACCCGGACGGACCGAAACACCATATATTTT. This encodes CATRTDRNTIYF.

CDR3 region: CAWSVLGQMNTEAFF. The CDR3 bases are TGTGCCTGGAGTGTACTAGGACAAATGAACACTGAAGCTTTCTTT. The rearrangement links TRBV30 to TRBJ1-1; maybe TRBD1 (5 bases). Germline V gene lookup returns CDR1 GTSNPN and CDR2 SVGIG (reference sequence). V was cut by 0 bases and J by 0 bases, with 11 bases left in between. The CDR3 consists of 15 residues.

This clone was seen a few times. The chain employs TRBV4-2 and TRBJ1-6; 9 bases align to TRBD1. This CDR3 is built from 15 residues. Unmatched junction bases numbered 4, after V lost 3 bases and J lost 7 bases. Germline CDR1 LGHNA, CDR2 YNFKEQ. CDR3 sequence: CASSQDRGYNSPLHF. The CDR3 region has the DNA TGTGCCAGCAGCCAGGACAGGGGTTACAATTCACCCCTCCACTTT.